The clone carrying this TCR beta chain has only one observation. Its specificity is not known. The entry originates in a study of OX40 agonist ivuxolimab in advanced cancers. Only in-frame clones appear in the TCRdb table, and some are missing; sequencing was by immunoSEQ multiplex PCR. The sample contains 70,000 to 95,000 clones, just over 90% of which appear only once. Regarding the study as a whole: At 0.1 to 3.0 mg/kg, clonal expansion of CD4+ and CD8+ blood T cells had occurred by week 6.

The sequence derives from an adult with an advanced solid tumor such as melanoma, head and neck, liver or kidney cancer. The sequences come from CD4+ or CD8+ T cells sorted from blood, collected in a trial of the OX40 agonist ivuxolimab.

Here the CDR3 reads CATSPVGAGEGTEAFF. The CDR3 DNA reads as TGTGCCACCAGCCCAGTCGGGGCAGGGGAGGGCACTGAAGCTTTCTTT. The rearrangement joins TRBV15 to TRBJ1-1; weak D call: TRBD1 (6 bases). This CDR3 contains 16 residues. The germline V and J ends were trimmed by 5 bases and 4 bases, with 20 bases remaining between them. From germline, CDR1 is LNHNV and CDR2 YYDKDF (reference sequence).